What follows are 31 T cell receptor beta chains derived from one specimen sequenced in a study of molecular identifiers for immune sequencing clone quantification (dated by TCRdb to 2016 to 2018). Library preparation was by PCR. Sequencing instrument: Illumina HiSeq 4000. TCRdb trimmed public reads at Q25 via fastp, called clones via MiXCR and kept in-frame beta chains. Entries that share a CDR3 protein sequence are merged under the most common genes and DNA. The sample table records about 65,000 distinct CDR3 sequences; around 17% of these occur just once. Clones ranked in the top ten supply approximately 1.4% of the sample. What was sequenced was naive CD8+ T cells from blood, with Jurkat cell RNA spiked in. The sample's cell subset or site label, in plain terms: FACS-sorted CD8+CD4-CCR7+CD45RA+ naive T cells. These receptors were collected from a human donor in good health. Some libraries in this study had Jurkat cell RNA spiked in.

This clonotype was seen ten or more times. This chain joins TRBV9 and TRBJ1-1, with TRBD1 as a possible D gene (6 bases). The length of the CDR3 is 13 residues. Germline V gene lookup returns CDR1 SGDLS and CDR2 YYNGEE. Trimming stripped 3 bases from V and 4 bases from J, with 10 bases between. The chain's CDR3 is CASSGTGFTEAFF. DNA of the CDR3: TGTGCCAGCAGCGGAACAGGGTTCACTGAAGCTTTCTTT.

This clonotype was seen ten or more times. J is TRBJ2-5 and V is TRBV3-1; 8 bases match TRBD2. There are 14 residues in the CDR3. V trimming: 1 base; J trimming: 2 bases; junction bases outside the gene matches: 0. CDR1 and CDR2 (germline): LGHDT, YNNKEL (reference sequence). The CDR3 nucleotides are TGTGCCAGCAGCCAAGGACTAGCGCAAGAGACCCAGTACTTC. Translated: CASSQGLAQETQYF.

This clonotype was counted at least ten times. This rearrangement joins TRBV12-3 or TRBV12-4 to TRBJ2-5, with TRBD1 matching over 8 bases. V gave up 5 bases and J gave up 3 bases; unmatched junction bases: 14. The length of the CDR3 is 17 residues. The CDR3 region is CASSTGTGQIVKETQYF. Here the CDR3 DNA reads TGTGCCAGCAGTACCGGGACAGGCCAAATAGTCAAAGAGACCCAGTACTTC.

The chain is built from TRBV30 and TRBJ2-3; unclear D gene. V was shortened by 0 bases and J by 1 base, with 8 bases between the two germline ends. Germline CDR1 and CDR2: GTSNPN and SVGIG (reference sequence). The CDR3 is 14 residues long. The CDR3 region is CAWSVGSGTDTQYF. The CDR3 DNA sequence: TGTGCCTGGAGTGTTGGTTCGGGCACAGATACGCAGTATTTT.

Notes on this clonotype: A single base separates this from a much larger clone, so it may be a read error. The chain employs TRBV20-1 and TRBJ2-7, with 7 bases that match TRBD2. CDR1 is DFQATT, CDR2 SNEGSKA, per germline (reference sequence). This CDR3 has 14 residues. For the CDR3, the DNA is TGCAGTGCTAGAGATCTCACTAGCGTCGACGAGCAGTGCTTC. Translation gives CSARDLTSVDEQCF.

V and J are TRBV28 and TRBJ2-7; 11 positions agree with TRBD2. V dropped 3 bases and J dropped 5; count of bases not matched to a gene: 12. Looked up from germline, CDR1 is MDHEN and CDR2 is SYDVKM. This CDR3 comprises 17 residues. CDR3 sequence (DNA): TGTGCCAGCAGTTTCAATCCGGGACTAGCGGAGTCCCACGAGCAGTACTTC. Protein product: CASSFNPGLAESHEQYF.

The chain combines TRBV27 with TRBJ2-7; 9 bases align to TRBD1. This CDR3 is built from 15 residues. Germline CDR1 MNHEY, CDR2 SMNVEV (reference sequence). V was clipped by 6 bases and J by 0 bases; unmatched bases: 6. CDR3 in amino acids: CASSIGTGPSYEQYF. The CDR3 DNA is TGTGCCAGCAGCATCGGGACAGGGCCCTCCTACGAGCAGTACTTC.

Details on this clonotype: Mismatch with germline at one junction end may stem from a read error. V and J are TRBV7-3 and TRBJ2-1; D possibly corresponds to TRBD2 (6 bases). The CDR3 sequence is 17 residues long. The germline V gene has CDR1 SGHTA and CDR2 FQGTGA. This CDR3 is CASSSISGPRNGSEQFF. For the CDR3, the DNA is TGCGCCAGCAGCTCTATCTCGGGTCCTCGTAACGGGAGTGAGCAGTTCTTC.

The sample holds many counts of this clonotype. The gene calls are TRBV30 and TRBJ2-1; 8 positions match TRBD1. Germline loops: CDR1 GTSNPN, CDR2 SVGIG (reference sequence). V dropped 4 bases and J dropped 0; count of bases not matched to a gene: 2. This CDR3 region has 14 residues. The CDR3, as DNA: TGTGCCTGGATGGACAGGGCCTCCTACAATGAGCAGTTCTTC. Translated: CAWMDRASYNEQFF.

This clonotype was detected many times. In nucleotides, the CDR3 is TGTGCCAGCAGCTTCACTAGCAACGAGCAGTACTTC. Translated: CASSFTSNEQYF. The V gene is TRBV7-8, the J gene TRBJ2-7; D may be TRBD2 (6 bases). In germline, CDR1 is SGHVS, CDR2 FQNEAQ. Deletions cut 3 bases from V and 5 bases from J, with 8 bases between. CDR3 length: 12 amino acids. Combining the CDR3 with reference TRBV7-8 and TRBJ2-7 gives the whole variable domain GAGVSQSPRYKVAKRGQDVALRCDPISGHVSLFWYQQALGQGPEFLTYFQNEAQLDKSGLPSDRFFAERPEGSVSTLKIQRTQQEDSAVYLCASSFTSNEQYFGPGTRLTVT.

This clonotype has a count of ten or more. This rearrangement joins TRBV24-1 to TRBJ1-5; a weak D match, TRBD1 (6 bases). Per the germline V gene, CDR1 is KGHDR and CDR2 is SFDVKD. CDR3 length: 14 residues. The germline V and J ends were trimmed by 3 bases and 7 bases, with 12 bases remaining between them. CDR3 DNA: TGTGCCACCAGTGATCAGGGGCCGGGACAGCCCCAGCATTTT. Residues: CATSDQGPGQPQHF.

This clonotype came up many times. For the CDR3, the DNA is TGTGCCAGCAGCCAAGAACTCCAAAGCGGCCACACAGATACGCAGTATTTT. Protein: CASSQELQSGHTDTQYF. The chain couples TRBV3-1 to TRBJ2-3; a possible D gene is TRBD2 (5 bases). The CDR3 consists of 17 residues. Per the germline V gene, CDR1 is LGHDT and CDR2 is YNNKEL (reference sequence). Trimming cost V 0 bases and J 2 bases, with 15 bases left between them.

This clonotype was counted many times. The V call is TRBV13, the J call TRBJ2-1; 9 bases are a match to TRBD1. The CDR3 is made up of 16 amino acids. CDR1 and CDR2 from the germline V gene are PRHDT and FYEKMQ (reference sequence). Unmatched junction bases numbered 5, after V lost 1 base and J lost 4 bases. In DNA form, the CDR3 reads TGTGCCAGCAGCTTAGAGTTTGACAGGGGGTACAATGAGCAGTTCTTC. Translated: CASSLEFDRGYNEQFF.

This clonotype was observed at least ten times. V usage is TRBV12-3 or TRBV12-4 and J usage is TRBJ1-5; D unclear. This CDR3 is built from 13 residues. The germline V and J ends were trimmed by 6 bases and 1 base, with 7 bases remaining between them. This chain's CDR3 is CASRQDSNQPQHF. CDR3 in DNA: TGTGCCAGCAGGCAGGACAGCAATCAGCCCCAGCATTTT.

This clonotype came up many times. The V and J genes are TRBV7-9 and TRBJ2-5, with 7 bases lining up with TRBD1. V lost 1 base and J lost 0; bases outside the gene matches: 2. The CDR3 consists of 15 residues. Germline lookup yields CDR1 SEHNR and CDR2 FQNEAQ (reference sequence). The CDR3 nucleotides are TGTGCCAGCAGCTTAGGCCAGGGGGACCAAGAGACCCAGTACTTC. Residues: CASSLGQGDQETQYF.

This clonotype was found many times. The V gene is TRBV19, the J gene TRBJ2-1; 10 nucleotides match TRBD2. V gave up 7 bases and J gave up 0 bases; unmatched junction bases: 3. The CDR3 is made up of 15 amino acids. CDR1 is LNHDA, CDR2 SQIVND, per germline (reference sequence). DNA for the CDR3: TGTGCCAGTACCTCTAGCGGGAGCTCCTACAATGAGCAGTTCTTC. Translating it yields CASTSSGSSYNEQFF.

This clonotype has at least ten counts. The chain joins TRBV29-1 to TRBJ2-7, with D perhaps being TRBD1 or TRBD2 (5 bases each). The germline V gene has CDR1 SQVTM and CDR2 ANQGSEA. The CDR3 totals 14 residues. The V gene lost 0 bases and the J gene lost 1 base, with 10 bases spanning the gap. CDR3 in DNA: TGCAGCGTTGAAGATTGGGGACGGTCCTACGAGCAGTACTTC. It specifies CSVEDWGRSYEQYF.

This clonotype was detected ten times or more. This sequence joins TRBV19 and TRBJ2-7; D is unclear. Per the germline V gene, CDR1 is LNHDA and CDR2 is SQIVND (reference sequence). The CDR3 totals 13 residues. With 5 bases removed from V and 4 bases from J, the gap between germline ends came to 12 bases. The CDR3, as DNA: TGTGCCAGTAGTCTCGGACCCACATACGAGCAGTACTTC. It yields the protein CASSLGPTYEQYF.

This clonotype appeared many times. The genes are TRBV2 and TRBJ1-1; TRBD1 aligns across 8 bases. Trimming cost V 9 bases and J 5 bases; bases outside gene matches: 11. Germline V lookup: CDR1 SNHLY, CDR2 FYNNEI. This CDR3 contains 14 residues. The CDR3 region has the DNA TGTGCCAGAATAAGAACAGGGGGGGAGACTGAAGCTTTCTTT. Its translation: CARIRTGGETEAFF.

About this clonotype: A read error is possible here, since a much larger clone lies one base away. The V and J genes are TRBV19 and TRBJ1-6; D gene ambiguous. The CDR3 covers 15 residues. The V gene lost 3 bases and the J gene lost 9 bases, with 15 bases spanning the gap. Germline V gene lookup returns CDR1 LNHDA and CDR2 SQIVND (reference sequence). CDR3 residues: CASSISTFDTSPLHF. For the CDR3, the DNA is TGTGCCAGTAGTATCTCAACATTCGACACTTCACCCCTCCACTTT.

At least ten counts were recorded for this clonotype. The chain uses TRBV11-3 and TRBJ2-5; D not certain. The CDR3 runs to 14 residues. Deletions cut 3 bases from V and 5 bases from J, with 13 bases between. The germline V gene has CDR1 SGHNT and CDR2 YENEEA. The CDR3 DNA sequence: TGTGCCAGCAGCTTTAGTAGGGTAGGGGAGACCCAGTACTTC. It specifies CASSFSRVGETQYF.

The V and J genes are TRBV4-2 and TRBJ2-3; 8 bases are a match to TRBD2. The CDR3 totals 16 residues. J lost 3 bases, V lost 0 bases, and 5 bases had no gene match. The germline V gene encodes CDR1 LGHNA and CDR2 YNFKEQ. Written as DNA, the CDR3 is TGTGCCAGCAGCCAAGATCAAGCGGGAGAGACAGATACGCAGTATTTT. This gives the protein CASSQDQAGETDTQYF.

This clonotype was recorded many times. The CDR3 DNA is TGTGCCATCAGTGAGAATTCGGGTCTATCGAACACCGGGGAGCTGTTTTTT. Its protein product is CAISENSGLSNTGELFF. The V call is TRBV10-3, the J call TRBJ2-2; no firm D call. Germline V CDR1 and CDR2: ENHRY, SYGVKD. Trimming stripped 2 bases from V and 0 bases from J, with 13 bases between. The CDR3 length is 17 residues.

This clonotype was counted many times. V and J are TRBV11-2 and TRBJ1-1, with D perhaps TRBD1 (6 bases). V lost 5 bases and J 3 bases, leaving 19 bases between the germline ends. Looked up from germline, CDR1 is SGHAT and CDR2 is FQNNGV. This CDR3 is built from 16 residues. The CDR3 loop is CASSPSLRGAYTEAFF. The CDR3 coding sequence is TGTGCCAGCAGCCCGTCCCTCCGGGGGGCCTACACTGAAGCTTTCTTT. Variable domain in full (rest from reference TRBV11-2 and TRBJ1-1): EAGVAQSPRYKIIEKRQSVAFWCNPISGHATLYWYQQILGQGPKLLIQFQNNGVVDDSQLPKDRFSAERLKGVDSTLKIQPAKLEDSAVYLCASSPSLRGAYTEAFFGQGTRLTVV.

This clonotype occurred many times. CDR3 nucleotides: TGTGCCAGCAGCTTTGGGACTACTAACTATGGCTACACCTTC. It specifies CASSFGTTNYGYTF. This chain uses TRBV13 with TRBJ1-2; TRBD1 is a possible D gene (5 bases). The CDR3 spans 14 residues. The V end was cut by 3 bases, the J end by 0 bases, with 8 bases between. Germline V CDR1 and CDR2: PRHDT, FYEKMQ (reference sequence).

Turning to this clonotype: This may come from a read error, since a much larger clone is one base off. As DNA, the CDR3 is TGCAGTGCTAGAGAGCCCCCCACAGGGTCGAGCACCGGGGAGCTGCTTTTT. It specifies CSAREPPTGSSTGELLF. The chain joins TRBV20-1 to TRBJ2-2; D is perhaps TRBD1 (6 bases). The germline CDR1 and CDR2 sequences are DFQATT and SNEGSKA (reference sequence). The CDR3 has 17 amino acids.

The chain has TRBV27 and TRBJ1-1; a possible D gene is TRBD1 (6 bases). The germline V gene encodes CDR1 MNHEY and CDR2 SMNVEV (reference sequence). The CDR3 contains 18 residues. The germline V and J ends were trimmed by 0 bases and 0 bases, with 17 bases remaining between them. The CDR3 DNA is TGTGCCAGCAGTTTATCTCAGGGGACCCAGGTCCTGAACACTGAAGCTTTCTTT. Its translation is CASSLSQGTQVLNTEAFF.

The rearrangement links TRBV4-2 to TRBJ2-1; TRBD1 might be the D (5 bases). There are 13 residues in the CDR3. The germline V gene encodes CDR1 LGHNA and CDR2 YNFKEQ. V lost 1 base to trimming and J lost 7 bases, with 8 bases between them. This chain's CDR3 is CASSQVGENEQFF. The CDR3 nucleotides are TGTGCCAGCAGCCAAGTAGGGGAAAATGAGCAGTTCTTC.

Worth noting for this clonotype: A much more abundant neighbour one base away suggests this may be a read error. This CDR3 reads CASSPFGPEHTEAFF. The CDR3, as DNA: TGTGCCAGCAGCCCGTTTGGACCTGAACACACTGAAGCTTTCTTT. The chain carries TRBV5-5 and TRBJ1-1; D remains unclear. Germline V gene lookup returns CDR1 SGHKS and CDR2 YYEKEE (reference sequence). This CDR3 region has 15 residues. V lost 4 bases to trimming and J lost 3 bases, with 16 bases between them.

There are many counts of this clonotype. DNA for the CDR3: TGCGCCAGCAAGGCTGCGGGAGGGATCTTTGCAGATACGCAGTATTTT. It encodes CASKAAGGIFADTQYF. The chain carries TRBV4-1 and TRBJ2-3, with 9 positions matching TRBD2. The CDR3 length is 16 residues. The junction had 12 bases not matched to a gene; V was cut back by 7 bases and J by 4 bases. CDR1 is MGHRA and CDR2 is YSYEKL in the germline V gene.

Many counts were recorded for this clonotype. The V and J genes are TRBV4-2 and TRBJ2-1, with 9 bases matching TRBD2. The germline CDR1 and CDR2 sequences are LGHNA and YNFKEQ. With V trimmed by 1 base and J by 8 bases, 12 bases remained unmatched. The CDR3 length is 17 residues. The CDR3 protein is CASSQGVSSGIQDEQFF. CDR3 coding DNA: TGTGCCAGCAGCCAAGGCGTTTCTAGCGGGATTCAGGATGAGCAGTTCTTC.